This entry concerns a single TCR beta chain. This record comes from a study of blood T cell repertoires in COVID-19. The overall study: Samples of COVID-19 (acute and convalescent) were obtained from the United States, Italy and Spain.

Per the original methods: Scientists estimated how many nucleated cells there were by amplifying reference gene primers. Data came from immunoSEQ multiplex PCR; TCRdb stores just in-frame clones and leaves some out. V, J and clone size derive from that table, while D and trimming were established from the DNA sequence. The sample lists more than 15,000 clones; approximately 78% were seen once. Germline-derived CDR1 and CDR2 are KGHDR and SFDVKD. V was pared by 6 bases and J by 3 bases, with 10 bases between. The CDR3 spans 13 residues. Source material: peripheral blood. The TCR was taken from a man between 60 and 70 years old with active or convalescent COVID-19. The chain combines TRBV24-1 with TRBJ2-5; a weak D match, TRBD2 (6 bases). CDR3: CATSSGGEETQYF. CDR3 nucleotide sequence: TGTGCCACCAGTAGTGGCGGGGAAGAGACCCAGTACTTC.